Given below is one TCR beta chain in context. The antigen remains unidentified. The sample originates from a study of blood T cells in healthy people across ages. Study-level results: In the absence of known donor CMV status, changes in expanded clonotypes were possibly confounded.

Germline V gene lookup returns CDR1 ENHRY and CDR2 SYGVKD. Trimming pared 7 bases from V and 1 base from J, leaving 19 bases between. The CDR3 is made up of 16 amino acids. Together with a sample-barcoded 5' primer, a J-beta primer mix was included in a second PCR lasting about 7 to 11 cycles. TCRdb used MiXCR to reprocess the 5' RACE reads, holding one entry per CDR3 protein. Among about 1.5 million distinct CDR3 sequences, 40% to 45% were seen once, and the ten largest hold more than 4%. This TCR came from a woman aged 18-29 years in good health. The sample taken for sequencing was blood. The chain recombines TRBV10-3 with TRBJ1-2; D may be TRBD1 (6 bases). The CDR3 nucleotides read TGTGCCATCACCGGGGGGGGCGGACGGATTAACTATGGCTACACCTTC. Translating gives CAITGGGGRINYGYTF.